The 25 T cell receptor beta chains given below trace back to one sample, sequenced in a study of OX40 agonist ivuxolimab in advanced cancers. Sequencing used immunoSEQ multiplex PCR; TCRdb keeps in-frame clones, though not all of them. The data show roughly 81,000 clones, about 94% seen once. The sample in question was CD4+ or CD8+ T cells sorted from blood, obtained in a trial of the OX40 agonist ivuxolimab. Receptors originate from an adult with an advanced solid tumor such as melanoma, head and neck, liver or kidney cancer.

CDR3 bases: TGTGCCAGCAGCCCCAATGACAGGGGCAGGGGTTACGAGCAGTACTTC. Its protein product is CASSPNDRGRGYEQYF. The genes are TRBV7-3 and TRBJ2-7, with 8 bases matching TRBD1. The V gene end was trimmed by 5 bases and the J gene end by 4 bases; junction bases not matched to a gene: 13. Germline V lookup: CDR1 SGHTA, CDR2 FQGTGA. This CDR3 comprises 16 residues.

This rearrangement joins TRBV19 to TRBJ2-5; a weak D match, TRBD1 (6 bases). The CDR3 totals 16 residues. V was shortened by 2 bases and J by 4 bases, with 17 bases between the two germline ends. Germline V lookup: CDR1 LNHDA, CDR2 SQIVND (reference sequence). The CDR3 bases are TGTGCCAGTAGTATACGGCCAGTAACAGGGTCAGAGACCCAGTACTTC. Encoded protein: CASSIRPVTGSETQYF.

This clone was picked up one time. This chain connects TRBV7-2 to TRBJ1-1; a weak D match, TRBD1 (6 bases). V gave up 3 bases and J gave up 3 bases, with 14 bases separating them. The CDR3 is 15 residues long. CDR1 and CDR2 from the germline V gene are SGHTA and FQGNSA. The CDR3 protein is CASSFIRGPDTEAFF. The CDR3 DNA reads as TGTGCCAGCAGCTTTATACGGGGGCCTGACACTGAAGCTTTCTTT.

V usage is TRBV9 and J usage is TRBJ2-2; 11 positions agree with TRBD2. This CDR3 is built from 18 residues. Unmatched junction bases numbered 9, after V lost 0 bases and J lost 5 bases. From germline, CDR1 is SGDLS and CDR2 YYNGEE. CDR3 bases: TGTGCCAGCAGCGTAGAAGGTAGCGGGAGGGATCGAACCGGGGAGCTGTTTTTT. Its protein is CASSVEGSGRDRTGELFF. The complete variable domain, with remaining parts taken from reference TRBV9 and TRBJ2-2, reads DSGVTQTPKHLITATGQRVTLRCSPRSGDLSVYWYQQSLDQGLQFLIQYYNGEERAKGNILERFSAQQFPDLHSELNLSSLELGDSALYFCASSVEGSGRDRTGELFFGEGSRLTVL.

CDR3 amino acids: CASSLRSRDTQYF. For the CDR3, the DNA is TGTGCCAGCAGCTTACGTAGTCGGGATACGCAGTATTTT. The V gene is TRBV11-1, the J gene TRBJ2-3; D remains unclear. This CDR3 is built from 13 residues. The germline CDR1 and CDR2 sequences are SGHAT and FQDESV (reference sequence). Trimming left V 2 bases short and J 6 bases short, with 9 bases between.

The chain combines TRBV29-1 with TRBJ2-5; the D is unclear. The V end was cut by 1 base, the J end by 4 bases, with 16 bases between. The germline V gene encodes CDR1 SQVTM and CDR2 ANQGSEA. The CDR3 extends over 15 amino acids. In DNA form, the CDR3 reads TGCAGCGTTGAAGGTGAATCGGCAGACGCAGAGACCCAGTACTTC. Translating it yields CSVEGESADAETQYF.

This clone was found once. The V gene is TRBV7-9, the J gene TRBJ2-7, with D possibly matching TRBD1 (5 bases). The CDR3 loop spans 15 amino acids. From germline, CDR1 is SEHNR and CDR2 FQNEAQ (reference sequence). Trimming removed 1 base from V and 2 bases from J, with 12 bases in between. In DNA, the CDR3 is TGTGCCAGCAGCTTAGGGAGTGGGGCAGCCTACGAGCAGTACTTC. Residues: CASSLGSGAAYEQYF.

The rearrangement joins TRBV28 to TRBJ1-1; D is unresolved. Germline CDR1 is MDHEN and CDR2 is SYDVKM. This CDR3 region has 14 residues. Trimming took 8 bases from V and 1 from J, leaving 14 bases between them. The CDR3 is CASDQPGTNTEAFF. CDR3 DNA: TGTGCCAGCGATCAACCGGGAACGAACACTGAAGCTTTCTTT.

The J gene is TRBJ1-1, the V gene TRBV5-6; tentative D call: TRBD1 (6 bases). CDR3 length: 15 amino acids. V was cut by 0 bases and J by 1 base, with 10 bases left in between. Germline values: CDR1 SGHDT, CDR2 YYEEEE. The CDR3 bases are TGTGCCAGCAGCTTGGACGGACAGACGAACACTGAAGCTTTCTTT. Its translation: CASSLDGQTNTEAFF.

This rearrangement joins TRBV4-3 to TRBJ2-7; no definite D call. This CDR3 is built from 14 residues. Germline V gene lookup returns CDR1 LGHNA and CDR2 YSLEER. The V and J ends lost 8 bases and 2 bases respectively, with 16 bases between them. The chain's CDR3 is CASLQDGGPYEQYF. CDR3 sequence (DNA): TGCGCCAGCCTGCAGGACGGCGGACCCTACGAGCAGTACTTC.

The rearrangement links TRBV7-2 to TRBJ1-1; 11 nucleotides match TRBD1. CDR3 length: 16 amino acids. Germline loops: CDR1 SGHTA, CDR2 FQGNSA. V dropped 2 bases and J dropped 4; count of bases not matched to a gene: 6. CDR3 DNA sequence: TGTGCCAGCAGCTTACTAGGGACAGGGGGATTCACTGAAGCTTTCTTT. Protein: CASSLLGTGGFTEAFF.

J is TRBJ2-7 and V is TRBV4-2; 8 bases line up with TRBD2. CDR3 size: 15 residues. CDR1 and CDR2 from the germline V gene are LGHNA and YNFKEQ. J lost 0 bases, V lost 4 bases, and 5 bases had no gene match. This CDR3 is CASSLRLAPSYEQYF. CDR3 sequence (DNA): TGTGCCAGCAGCCTACGACTAGCGCCCTCCTACGAGCAGTACTTC.

The chain uses TRBV4-3 and TRBJ2-7; no clear D gene. CDR3 length: 14 amino acids. The V and J ends lost 0 bases and 2 bases respectively, with 8 bases between them. Germline V gives CDR1 LGHNA, CDR2 YSLEER. CDR3 bases: TGCGCCAGCAGCCAAGATCTAGGAGCCTACGAGCAGTACTTC. Its translation is CASSQDLGAYEQYF.

The chain is built from TRBV28 and TRBJ2-1, with 8 nucleotides matching TRBD2. V lost 2 bases to trimming and J lost 5 bases; unmatched junction nucleotides: 8. Germline CDR1 MDHEN, CDR2 SYDVKM. CDR3 size: 16 residues. In DNA form, the CDR3 reads TGTGCCAGCAGTTTAGAGGGACTAGGGGTAGACAATGAGCAGTTCTTC. It codes for CASSLEGLGVDNEQFF.

The rearrangement uses TRBV5-6 and TRBJ1-1; possible D gene TRBD1, 5 bases. The CDR3 length is 14 residues. V was cut by 0 bases and J by 3 bases, with 9 bases left in between. Germline V lookup: CDR1 SGHDT, CDR2 YYEEEE. CDR3 in DNA: TGTGCCAGCAGCTTGGTAGGGGCGGACACTGAAGCTTTCTTT. This gives the protein CASSLVGADTEAFF.

This sequence joins TRBV4-1 and TRBJ2-3, with D possibly matching TRBD2 (5 bases). V lost 4 bases to trimming and J lost 3 bases, with 8 bases between them. Per the germline V gene, CDR1 is MGHRA and CDR2 is YSYEKL. The CDR3 runs to 13 residues. CDR3 in amino acids: CASSPPGTDTQYF. The CDR3 DNA reads as TGCGCCAGCAGCCCCCCGGGGACAGATACGCAGTATTTT.

The rearrangement joins TRBV2 to TRBJ1-3; possibly TRBD1 for D (5 bases). Trimming took 1 base from V and 2 from J, leaving 9 bases between them. The CDR3 length is 15 residues. Germline loops: CDR1 SNHLY, CDR2 FYNNEI. The CDR3 loop reads CASSEGGMAGNTIYF. The CDR3 DNA reads as TGTGCCAGCAGTGAAGGGGGGATGGCTGGAAACACCATATATTTT.

This chain connects TRBV9 to TRBJ2-1; D ambiguous. The germline gives CDR1 SGDLS, CDR2 YYNGEE. Trimming removed 0 bases at V and 0 bases at J, with 10 bases between. The length of the CDR3 is 16 residues. The chain's CDR3 is CASSVEVLSSYNEQFF. The CDR3 DNA sequence: TGTGCCAGCAGCGTAGAGGTCCTGAGCTCCTACAATGAGCAGTTCTTC.

The J gene is TRBJ2-1, the V gene TRBV9, with 7 nucleotides matching TRBD2. The V and J ends lost 1 base and 5 bases, in that order; junction bases with no gene match: 6. Germline loops: CDR1 SGDLS, CDR2 YYNGEE. The CDR3 loop spans 15 amino acids. The CDR3 loop reads CASSVSGTIDNEQFF. DNA for the CDR3: TGTGCCAGCAGCGTAAGCGGGACTATCGACAATGAGCAGTTCTTC.

The genes are TRBV10-3 and TRBJ2-1, with 12 bases lining up with TRBD2. The CDR3 is made up of 19 amino acids. V was clipped by 0 bases and J by 4 bases; unmatched bases: 10. Germline CDR1 is ENHRY and CDR2 is SYGVKD. The CDR3 here is CAISESRLAGDHTYNEQFF. CDR3 nucleotide sequence: TGTGCCATCAGTGAGTCGCGACTAGCGGGAGACCACACGTACAATGAGCAGTTCTTC.

The chain employs TRBV11-2 and TRBJ2-7; 9 nucleotides line up with TRBD2. From germline, CDR1 is SGHAT and CDR2 FQNNGV. The V segment lost 10 bases and the J segment 9 bases; nucleotides outside the gene matches: 19. This CDR3 comprises 15 residues. CDR3 sequence reads: CATLGGAGGPRAQYF. The CDR3 nucleotides are TGTGCCACCCTGGGGGGGGCGGGAGGGCCACGGGCGCAGTACTTC.

The chain employs TRBV9 and TRBJ1-3, with D possibly TRBD1 on 5 matching bases. This CDR3 has 15 amino acids. CDR1 and CDR2 from the germline V gene are SGDLS and YYNGEE. Trimming took off 0 bases at V and 2 bases at J, with 9 bases between the two ends. CDR3 bases: TGTGCCAGCAGCGTAGACTGGGGGGCTGGAAACACCATATATTTT. Translation gives CASSVDWGAGNTIYF.

This rearrangement joins TRBV5-1 to TRBJ2-1; D gene unclear. V lost 1 base to trimming and J lost 0 bases, with 8 bases between them. CDR3 size: 15 residues. Germline V CDR1 and CDR2: SGHRS, YFSETQ. DNA of the CDR3: TGCGCCAGCAGCTTGTCGGATAGCTCCTACAATGAGCAGTTCTTC. Amino acid sequence: CASSLSDSSYNEQFF.

The chain uses TRBV29-1 and TRBJ1-1; tentatively, D is TRBD1 (5 bases). This CDR3 spans 12 amino acids. V lost 7 bases, J lost 1 base, and 10 bases lay in between. Germline values: CDR1 SQVTM, CDR2 ANQGSEA. CDR3 protein: CSALTANTEAFF. The CDR3 DNA reads TGCAGCGCCTTGACAGCGAACACTGAAGCTTTCTTT.

The chain has TRBV27 and TRBJ1-4, with D possibly being TRBD1 (6 bases). CDR1 and CDR2 from the germline V gene are MNHEY and SMNVEV (reference sequence). Deletions cut 0 bases from V and 8 bases from J, with 10 bases between. This CDR3 spans 14 amino acids. The CDR3 DNA sequence: TGTGCCAGCAGTTTATCGGGTCAGGGGGAAAAACTGTTTTTT. This gives the protein CASSLSGQGEKLFF.